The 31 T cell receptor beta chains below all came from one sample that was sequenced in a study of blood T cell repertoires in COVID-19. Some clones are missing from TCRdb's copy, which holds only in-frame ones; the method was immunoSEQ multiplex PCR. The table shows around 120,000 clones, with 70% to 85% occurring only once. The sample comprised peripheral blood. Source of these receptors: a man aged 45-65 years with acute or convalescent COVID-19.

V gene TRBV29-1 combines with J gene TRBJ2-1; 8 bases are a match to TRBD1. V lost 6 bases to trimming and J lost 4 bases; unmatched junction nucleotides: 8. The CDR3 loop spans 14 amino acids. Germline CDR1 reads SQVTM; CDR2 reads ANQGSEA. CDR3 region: CSVPDRVSYNEQFF. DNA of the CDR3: TGCAGCGTCCCGGACAGGGTCTCGTACAATGAGCAGTTCTTC.

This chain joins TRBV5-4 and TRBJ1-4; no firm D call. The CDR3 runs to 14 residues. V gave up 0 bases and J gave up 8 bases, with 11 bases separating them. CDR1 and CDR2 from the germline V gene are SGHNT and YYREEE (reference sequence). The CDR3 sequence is CASSLAPGTEKLFF. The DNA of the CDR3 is TGTGCCAGCAGCTTGGCCCCAGGCACGGAAAAACTGTTTTTT. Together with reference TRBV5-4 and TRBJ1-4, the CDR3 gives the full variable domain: ETGVTQSPTHLIKTRGQQVTLRCSSQSGHNTVSWYQQALGQGPQFIFQYYREEENGRGNFPPRFSGLQFPNYSSELNVNALELDDSALYLCASSLAPGTEKLFFGSGTQLSVL.

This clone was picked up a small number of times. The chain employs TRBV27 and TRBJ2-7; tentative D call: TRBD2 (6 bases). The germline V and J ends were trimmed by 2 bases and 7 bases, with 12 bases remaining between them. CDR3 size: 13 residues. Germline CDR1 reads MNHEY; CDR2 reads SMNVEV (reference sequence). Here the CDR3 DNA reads TGTGCCAGCAGTTTAGCGGTCCGGGGGGAGCAGTACTTC. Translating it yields CASSLAVRGEQYF.

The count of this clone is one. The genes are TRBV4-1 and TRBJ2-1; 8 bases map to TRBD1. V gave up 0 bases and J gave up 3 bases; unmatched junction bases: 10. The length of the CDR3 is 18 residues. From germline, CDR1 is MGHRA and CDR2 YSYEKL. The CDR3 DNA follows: TGCGCCAGCAGCCAAGACACCCGAGCAGGGGGCCACTACAATGAGCAGTTCTTC. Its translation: CASSQDTRAGGHYNEQFF.

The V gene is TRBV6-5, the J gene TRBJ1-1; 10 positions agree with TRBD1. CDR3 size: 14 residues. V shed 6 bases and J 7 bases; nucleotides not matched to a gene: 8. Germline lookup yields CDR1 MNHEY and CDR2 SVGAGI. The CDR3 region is CASSLTGGAIEAFF. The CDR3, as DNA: TGTGCCAGCAGCCTGACAGGGGGCGCGATTGAAGCTTTCTTT.

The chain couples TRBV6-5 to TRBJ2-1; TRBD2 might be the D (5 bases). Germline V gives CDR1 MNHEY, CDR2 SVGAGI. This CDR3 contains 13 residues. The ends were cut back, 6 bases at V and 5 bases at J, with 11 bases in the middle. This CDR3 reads CASRDSSHNEQFF. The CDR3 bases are TGTGCCAGCAGGGACTCTTCTCACAATGAGCAGTTCTTC.

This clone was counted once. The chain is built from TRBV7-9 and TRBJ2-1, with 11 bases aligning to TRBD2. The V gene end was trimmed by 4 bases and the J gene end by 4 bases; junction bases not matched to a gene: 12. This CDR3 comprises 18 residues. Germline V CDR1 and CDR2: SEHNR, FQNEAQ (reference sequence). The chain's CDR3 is CASSSPPGVAGGYNEQFF. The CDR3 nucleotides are TGTGCCAGCAGCTCTCCGCCGGGGGTAGCGGGAGGGTACAATGAGCAGTTCTTC.

The CDR3 bases are TGTGCCAGCAGTTCCAAAAACAGTCTAGCGCCTGGGGAGACCCAGTACTTC. Translating it yields CASSSKNSLAPGETQYF. The chain recombines TRBV27 with TRBJ2-5; the D gene is possibly TRBD2 (6 bases). The V gene lost 4 bases and the J gene lost 5 bases, with 23 bases spanning the gap. The germline V gene has CDR1 MNHEY and CDR2 SMNVEV (reference sequence). This CDR3 comprises 17 residues.

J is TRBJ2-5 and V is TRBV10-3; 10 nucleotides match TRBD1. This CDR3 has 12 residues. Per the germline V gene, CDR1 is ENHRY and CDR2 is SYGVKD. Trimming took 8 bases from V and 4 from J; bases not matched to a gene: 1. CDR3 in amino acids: CAIGDRGETQYF. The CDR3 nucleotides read TGTGCCATCGGGGACAGGGGAGAGACCCAGTACTTC.

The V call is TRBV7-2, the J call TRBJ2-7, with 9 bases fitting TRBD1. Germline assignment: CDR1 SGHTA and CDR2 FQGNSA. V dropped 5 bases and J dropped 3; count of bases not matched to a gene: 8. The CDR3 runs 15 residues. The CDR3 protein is CASSLTGTGNYEQYF. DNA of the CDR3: TGTGCCAGCAGCCTGACCGGGACAGGGAACTACGAGCAGTACTTC.

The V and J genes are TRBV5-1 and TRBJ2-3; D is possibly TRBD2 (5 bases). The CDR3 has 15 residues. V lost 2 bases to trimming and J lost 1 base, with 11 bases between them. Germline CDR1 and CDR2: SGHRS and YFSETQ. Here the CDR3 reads CASSFEGARTDTQYF. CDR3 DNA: TGCGCCAGCAGCTTCGAGGGAGCCCGCACAGATACGCAGTATTTT.

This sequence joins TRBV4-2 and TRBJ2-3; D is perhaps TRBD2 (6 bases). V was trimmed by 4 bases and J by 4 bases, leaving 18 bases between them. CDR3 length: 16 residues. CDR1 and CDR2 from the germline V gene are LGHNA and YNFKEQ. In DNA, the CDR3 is TGTGCCAGCAGCCTGAGGCTAGCGATAACCCCAGATACGCAGTATTTT. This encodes CASSLRLAITPDTQYF.

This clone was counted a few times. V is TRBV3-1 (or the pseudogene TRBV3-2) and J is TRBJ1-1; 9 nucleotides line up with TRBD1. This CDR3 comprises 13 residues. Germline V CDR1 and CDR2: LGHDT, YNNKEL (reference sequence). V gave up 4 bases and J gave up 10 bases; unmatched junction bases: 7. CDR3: CASSPRQGGRAFF. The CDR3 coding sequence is TGTGCCAGCAGCCCTCGACAGGGGGGTCGAGCTTTCTTT.

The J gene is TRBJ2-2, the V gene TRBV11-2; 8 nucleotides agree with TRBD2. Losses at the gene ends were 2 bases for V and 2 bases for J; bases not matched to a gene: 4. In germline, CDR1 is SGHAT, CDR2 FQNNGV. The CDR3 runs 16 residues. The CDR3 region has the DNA TGTGCCAGCAGCTTATTAGCGGGGTCCAACACCGGGGAGCTGTTTTTT. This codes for CASSLLAGSNTGELFF.

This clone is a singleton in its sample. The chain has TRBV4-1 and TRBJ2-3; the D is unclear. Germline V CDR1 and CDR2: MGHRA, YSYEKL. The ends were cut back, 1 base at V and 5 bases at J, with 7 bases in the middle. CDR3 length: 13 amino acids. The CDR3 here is CASSQGARDTQYF. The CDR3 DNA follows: TGCGCCAGCAGCCAAGGGGCCCGAGATACGCAGTATTTT.

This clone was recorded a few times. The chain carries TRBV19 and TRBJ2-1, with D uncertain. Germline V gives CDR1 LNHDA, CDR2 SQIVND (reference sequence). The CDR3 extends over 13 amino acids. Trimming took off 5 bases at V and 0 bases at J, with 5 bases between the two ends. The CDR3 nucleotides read TGTGCCAGTAGTGTCCGCTCCTACAATGAGCAGTTCTTC. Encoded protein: CASSVRSYNEQFF.

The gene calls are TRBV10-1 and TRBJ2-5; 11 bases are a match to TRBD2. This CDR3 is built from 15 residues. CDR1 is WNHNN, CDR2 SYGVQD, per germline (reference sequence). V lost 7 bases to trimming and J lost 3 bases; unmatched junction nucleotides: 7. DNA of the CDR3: TGCGCCAGCACTATTAGACTAGCGGGAAAAGAGACCCAGTACTTC. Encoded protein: CASTIRLAGKETQYF.

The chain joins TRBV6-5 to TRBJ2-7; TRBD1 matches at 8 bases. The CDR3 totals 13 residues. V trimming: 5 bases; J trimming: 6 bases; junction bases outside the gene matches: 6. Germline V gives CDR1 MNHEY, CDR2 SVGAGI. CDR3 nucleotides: TGTGCCAGCAGTCAGCTCCAGGGGGCCGAGCAGTACTTC. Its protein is CASSQLQGAEQYF.

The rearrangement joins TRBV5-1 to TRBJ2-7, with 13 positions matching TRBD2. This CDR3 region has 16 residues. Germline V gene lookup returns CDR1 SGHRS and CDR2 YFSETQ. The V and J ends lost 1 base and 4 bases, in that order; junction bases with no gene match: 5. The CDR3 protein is CASSLPGTSGIYEQYF. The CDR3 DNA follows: TGCGCCAGCAGCTTGCCCGGGACTAGCGGGATTTACGAGCAGTACTTC.

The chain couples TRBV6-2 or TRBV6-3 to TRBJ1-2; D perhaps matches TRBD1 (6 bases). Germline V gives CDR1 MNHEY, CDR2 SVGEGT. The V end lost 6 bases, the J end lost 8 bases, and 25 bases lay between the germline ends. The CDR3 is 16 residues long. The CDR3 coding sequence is TGTGCCAGCAGCCCTGACAGTGGCTGGACAGTGTACGGCTACACCTTC. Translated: CASSPDSGWTVYGYTF.

The DNA of the CDR3 is TGTGCCAGCAGCCTAGCGGGAGCTCTGAACAATGAGCAGTTCTTC. It yields the protein CASSLAGALNNEQFF. The gene calls are TRBV6-5 and TRBJ2-1; TRBD2 agrees at 10 bases. This CDR3 comprises 15 residues. Losses at the gene ends were 6 bases for V and 5 bases for J; bases not matched to a gene: 7. CDR1 MNHEY and CDR2 SVGAGI come from the germline V gene.

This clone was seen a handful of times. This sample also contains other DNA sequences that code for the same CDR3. Here the CDR3 reads CASSQGWANTF. The CDR3 DNA follows: TGTGCCAGCAGCCAAGGCTGGGCCAACACCTTC. The gene calls are TRBV3-1 (or the pseudogene TRBV3-2) and TRBJ1-2; D not certain. Germline values: CDR1 LGHDT, CDR2 YNNKEL (reference sequence). Trimming cost V 1 base and J 12 bases, with 9 bases left between them. The CDR3 covers 11 residues.

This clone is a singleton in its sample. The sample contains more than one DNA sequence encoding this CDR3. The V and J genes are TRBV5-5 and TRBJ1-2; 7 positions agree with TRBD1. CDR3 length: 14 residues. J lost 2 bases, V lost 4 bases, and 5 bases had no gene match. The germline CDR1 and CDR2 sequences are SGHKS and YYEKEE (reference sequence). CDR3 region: CASSTGQANYGYTF. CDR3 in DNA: TGTGCCAGCAGCACTGGACAGGCAAACTATGGCTACACCTTC.

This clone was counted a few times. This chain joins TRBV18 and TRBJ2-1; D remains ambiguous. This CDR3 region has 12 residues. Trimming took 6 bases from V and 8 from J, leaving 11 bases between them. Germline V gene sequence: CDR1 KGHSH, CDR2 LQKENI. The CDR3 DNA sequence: TGTGCCAGCTCGCTACGTCCGGATGAGCAGTTCTTC. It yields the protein CASSLRPDEQFF. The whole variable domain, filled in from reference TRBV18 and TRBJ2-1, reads NAGVMQNPRHLVRRRGQEARLRCSPMKGHSHVYWYRQLPEEGLKFMVYLQKENIIDESGMPKERFSAEFPKEGPSILRIQQVVRGDSAAYFCASSLRPDEQFFGPGTRLTVL.

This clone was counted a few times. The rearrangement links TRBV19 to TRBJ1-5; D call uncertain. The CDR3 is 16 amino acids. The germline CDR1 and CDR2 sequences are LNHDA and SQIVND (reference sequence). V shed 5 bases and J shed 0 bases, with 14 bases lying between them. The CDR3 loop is CASSVVTLYSNQPQHF. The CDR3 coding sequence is TGTGCCAGTAGTGTAGTGACACTCTATAGCAATCAGCCCCAGCATTTT.

The CDR3 reads CSVEGRGDYGYTF. The CDR3 DNA reads as TGCAGCGTTGAAGGCAGGGGTGACTATGGCTACACCTTC. The chain joins TRBV29-1 to TRBJ1-2; D possibly corresponds to TRBD1 (6 bases). Germline V gives CDR1 SQVTM, CDR2 ANQGSEA. The CDR3 covers 13 residues. Trimming cost V 1 base and J 3 bases, with 9 bases left between them.

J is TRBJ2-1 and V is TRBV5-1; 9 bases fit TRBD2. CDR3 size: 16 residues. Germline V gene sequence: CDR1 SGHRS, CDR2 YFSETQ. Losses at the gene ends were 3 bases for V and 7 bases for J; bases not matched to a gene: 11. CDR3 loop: CASSWTPGLAANEQFF. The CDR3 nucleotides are TGCGCCAGCAGCTGGACGCCGGGACTAGCTGCGAATGAGCAGTTCTTC.

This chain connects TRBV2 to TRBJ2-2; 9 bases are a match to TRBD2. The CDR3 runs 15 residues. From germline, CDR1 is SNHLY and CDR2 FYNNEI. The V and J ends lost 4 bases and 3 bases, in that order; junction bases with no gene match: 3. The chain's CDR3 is CASSVERGDTGELFF. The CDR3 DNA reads TGTGCCAGCAGTGTCGAGCGGGGGGACACCGGGGAGCTGTTTTTT.

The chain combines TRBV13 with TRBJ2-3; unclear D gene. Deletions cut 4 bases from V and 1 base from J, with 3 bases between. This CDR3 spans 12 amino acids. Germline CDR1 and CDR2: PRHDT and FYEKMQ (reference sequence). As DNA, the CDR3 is TGTGCCAGCAGCTCTCGCACAGATACGCAGTATTTT. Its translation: CASSSRTDTQYF. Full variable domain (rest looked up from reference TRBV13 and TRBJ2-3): AAGVIQSPRHLIKEKRETATLKCYPIPRHDTVYWYQQGPGQDPQFLISFYEKMQSDKGSIPDRFSAQQFSDYHSELNMSSLELGDSALYFCASSSRTDTQYFGPGTRLTVL.

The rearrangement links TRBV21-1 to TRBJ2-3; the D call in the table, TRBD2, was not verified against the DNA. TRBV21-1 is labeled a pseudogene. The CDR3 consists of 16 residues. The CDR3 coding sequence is TGTGCCAGCAGCAAATCGGGAAGGGCGAACACAGATACGCAGTATTTT. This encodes CASSKSGRANTDTQYF.

The CDR3 spells CASSPLQGATGELFF. CDR3 in DNA: TGTGCCAGCAGTCCGTTACAGGGGGCCACCGGGGAGCTGTTTTTT. The genes are TRBV2 and TRBJ2-2; 9 bases map to TRBD1. With V trimmed by 5 bases and J by 4 bases, 5 bases remained unmatched. CDR1 and CDR2 (germline): SNHLY, FYNNEI. The CDR3 runs to 15 residues.